These 5 T cell receptor beta chains were sequenced from one sample in a study of cytomegalovirus exposure and HLA in healthy donors. TCRdb's table, derived via immunoSEQ multiplex PCR, lists solely in-frame clones and lacks some. The sample lists about 250,000 clones, approximately 84% occurring once. Sequenced: PBMCs. These receptors all stem from a man younger than 35 in good health and CMV-seropositive.

The chain uses TRBV5-1 and TRBJ1-2; the match to TRBD1 covers 9 bases. The CDR3 is 14 amino acids. Germline CDR1 SGHRS, CDR2 YFSETQ. V shed 4 bases, J shed 8 bases, and the junction held 9 bases outside the gene matches. The chain's CDR3 is CASSIGTGIEGYTF. The CDR3 nucleotides read TGCGCCAGCAGCATCGGGACAGGGATTGAGGGCTACACCTTC. The full variable domain, with the rest looked up from reference TRBV5-1 and TRBJ1-2, is KAGVTQTPRYLIKTRGQQVTLSCSPISGHRSVSWYQQTPGQGLQFLFEYFSETQRNKGNFPGRFSGRQFSNSRSEMNVSTLELGDSALYLCASSIGTGIEGYTFGSGTRLTVV.

This clone occurred once. The chain carries TRBV25-1 and TRBJ1-4, with a weak D call TRBD1 (6 bases). Trimming took off 1 base at V and 8 bases at J, with 17 bases between the two ends. CDR3 size: 16 residues. Germline V gives CDR1 MGHDK, CDR2 SYGVNS. The CDR3 DNA is TGTGCCAGCAGTGAATCCGTCCGGGGGCGAGAGGAAAAACTGTTTTTT. Translation: CASSESVRGREEKLFF.

This clone was seen a few times. Other DNA sequences of this sample code for an identical CDR3. The gene calls are TRBV5-1 and TRBJ2-7, with a weak D call TRBD1 (5 bases). Trimming stripped 0 bases from V and 3 bases from J, with 7 bases between. Germline V gene data show CDR1 as SGHRS and CDR2 as YFSETQ. This CDR3 region has 13 residues. The CDR3 region is CASSLETGYEQYF. In DNA form, the CDR3 reads TGCGCCAGCAGCTTGGAAACAGGCTACGAGCAGTACTTC.

This clone has more than one count but fewer than ten. CDR3 coding DNA: TGTGCCAGTAGTGGGGACAGCGAGCAGCCCCAGCATTTT. It yields the protein CASSGDSEQPQHF. This chain uses TRBV19 with TRBJ1-5; 7 bases match TRBD1. Looked up from germline, CDR1 is LNHDA and CDR2 is SQIVND (reference sequence). The trim removed 5 bases at V and 7 bases at J, leaving 5 bases unmatched. This CDR3 contains 13 residues.

This clone was seen a single time. The rearrangement joins TRBV19 to TRBJ1-5; D remains unclear. Germline assignment: CDR1 LNHDA and CDR2 SQIVND (reference sequence). V was cut by 7 bases and J by 3 bases, with 16 bases left in between. The CDR3 covers 15 residues. The DNA for the CDR3 is TGTGCCAGTACCCCCTTCAACACAAACAATCAGCCCCAGCATTTT. Translating it yields CASTPFNTNNQPQHF.